This T cell receptor beta chain was profiled in a study of cytomegalovirus exposure and HLA in healthy donors. Findings and caveats of the study: Most TCR sequences were rare, but some public TCRs occurred in many donors.

A note on this clone: As yet, its antigen is unknown.

Measured with immunoSEQ multiplex PCR; TCRdb has only the in-frame clones, and not every one. Among about 160,000 clones listed, roughly 96% were seen once. After removal of 5 bases from V and 5 bases from J, the junction contained 10 bases not matched to a gene. CDR3 size: 15 residues. Germline-derived CDR1 and CDR2 are LGHNT and FRNRAP. The source of this sequence is a woman aged 18-29 years in good health and CMV-seronegative. This chain links TRBV12-5 with TRBJ1-2, with 8 bases fitting TRBD1. The source material was PBMCs. For the CDR3, the DNA is TGTGCTAGTGGTCCCGGACAGGGCGAGGAGTATGGCTACACCTTC. This translates into CASGPGQGEEYGYTF. Using reference TRBV12-5 and TRBJ1-2 for the parts outside the CDR3, the full variable domain is DARVTQTPRHKVTEMGQEVTMRCQPILGHNTVFWYRQTMMQGLELLAYFRNRAPLDDSGMPKDRFSAEMPDATLATLKIQPSEPRDSAVYFCASGPGQGEEYGYTFGSGTRLTVV.